Presented here are 15 T cell receptor beta chains from one specimen sequenced in a study of type 1 regulatory T cells. Antigen specificity for these receptors is unknown. One entry per CDR3 protein results from TCRdb running MiXCR on the reads. The table lists 40,000 to 50,000 distinct CDR3 sequences, over 9% of them singletons. Sequenced sample: cultured non-Tr1 T cells, either the whole culture or a sorted T cell fraction (not recorded which). These receptors were collected from a human donor in good health.

This clonotype has just a few counts. The rearrangement joins TRBV7-2 to TRBJ1-6; D is perhaps TRBD1 (6 bases). From germline, CDR1 is SGHTA and CDR2 FQGNSA. The CDR3 is made up of 13 amino acids. Trimming pared 5 bases from V and 7 bases from J, leaving 9 bases between. The CDR3 sequence: CASSLRGNSPLHF. CDR3 bases: TGTGCCAGCAGCCTGAGGGGGAATTCACCCCTCCACTTT.

This clonotype has at least ten counts. The chain has TRBV11-2 and TRBJ1-2, with a tentative D call TRBD1 (5 bases). The V and J ends lost 0 bases and 6 bases respectively, with 5 bases between them. Germline CDR1 is SGHAT and CDR2 is FQNNGV. The CDR3 contains 12 residues. The CDR3 DNA is TGTGCCAGCAGCTTAGAAGGGGATGGCTACACCTTC. Translating gives CASSLEGDGYTF.

This clonotype was observed a handful of times. V is TRBV10-3 and J is TRBJ1-4; D remains unclear. Trimming stripped 2 bases from V and 4 bases from J, with 8 bases between. The germline V gene encodes CDR1 ENHRY and CDR2 SYGVKD. The CDR3 runs to 14 residues. CDR3 in amino acids: CAISEGGVNEKLFF. The CDR3 DNA reads TGTGCCATCAGTGAGGGAGGAGTTAATGAAAAACTGTTTTTT.

A note on this clonotype: A much larger clone is a single base away; this may be a read error. The DNA of the CDR3 is TGTGACAGCTGCCTCGGCGGGAGTTTCGACGAGCAGTACTTC. As protein: CDSCLGGSFDEQYF. This chain connects TRBV18 to TRBJ2-7, with 7 bases identical to TRBD2. The CDR3 is 14 residues long. The germline gives CDR1 KGHSH, CDR2 LQKENI.

The chain joins TRBV20-1 to TRBJ1-6; D perhaps matches TRBD1 (5 bases). This CDR3 region has 15 residues. V was cut by 6 bases and J by 11 bases, with 23 bases left in between. Germline V CDR1 and CDR2: DFQATT, SNEGSKA (reference sequence). Here the CDR3 DNA reads TGCAGTGCGAGGGATACGGCAGGGAGTAGGGCACCCCTCCACTTT. It codes for CSARDTAGSRAPLHF.

In its sample, this clonotype was seen a few times. The rearrangement links TRBV5-5 to TRBJ2-7; possibly TRBD1 or TRBD2 for D (5 bases each). The CDR3 contains 15 residues. Germline V gene lookup returns CDR1 SGHKS and CDR2 YYEKEE (reference sequence). Trimming shortened V by 6 bases and J by 1 base, and 17 bases separated the two germline ends. As DNA, the CDR3 is TGTGCCAGCACCGATTGGGACGGAGCTTCCTACGAGCAGTACTTC. Amino acids: CASTDWDGASYEQYF.

This clonotype has only a few counts. J is TRBJ1-5 and V is TRBV7-8; possibly TRBD1 for D (6 bases). This CDR3 comprises 15 residues. V was shortened by 5 bases and J by 2 bases, with 13 bases between the two germline ends. Germline lookup yields CDR1 SGHVS and CDR2 FQNEAQ. CDR3 DNA: TGTGCCAGCAGCCTCTACAGGGATGGCAATCAGCCCCAGCATTTT. The encoded protein is CASSLYRDGNQPQHF.

This clonotype was recorded at least ten times. This chain links TRBV19 with TRBJ2-5; 13 bases line up with TRBD2. The CDR3 runs 15 residues. Germline V gene sequence: CDR1 LNHDA, CDR2 SQIVND (reference sequence). V gave up 6 bases and J gave up 5 bases; unmatched junction bases: 6. The CDR3 nucleotides read TGTGCCAGTAGAAGGACTAGCGGGAGCGGTGAGACCCAGTACTTC. This codes for CASRRTSGSGETQYF.

Note on this clonotype: One base away lies a much larger clone, so this may be a sequencing read error. CDR3 sequence: CAGSPGSRADTQYF. The CDR3 DNA follows: TGTGCCGGCAGTCCGGGGAGCAGGGCAGATACGCAGTATTTT. The chain has TRBV12-3 or TRBV12-4 and TRBJ2-3; tentatively, D is TRBD1 or TRBD2 (5 bases each). The CDR3 contains 14 residues.

This clonotype has just a few counts. CDR3 nucleotide sequence: TGCAGTGCTAGAGTTGGGGGCCTCACAGATACGCAGTATTTT. Residues: CSARVGGLTDTQYF. The rearrangement links TRBV20-1 to TRBJ2-3; possibly TRBD1 for D (6 bases). Looked up from germline, CDR1 is DFQATT and CDR2 is SNEGSKA (reference sequence). Trimming removed 1 base at V and 2 bases at J, with 10 bases between. CDR3 length: 14 amino acids.

The rearrangement uses TRBV5-1 and TRBJ2-1; D may match TRBD1 or TRBD2 (6 bases each). The CDR3 contains 14 residues. V shed 5 bases and J shed 8 bases, with 17 bases lying between them. Germline CDR1 reads SGHRS; CDR2 reads YFSETQ. The CDR3 region is CASRVEGGRHEQFF. In DNA form, the CDR3 reads TGCGCCAGCAGGGTCGAAGGGGGGCGCCATGAGCAGTTCTTC.

Here the CDR3 reads CSAMGGGRYNEQFF. The CDR3 DNA reads TGCAGTGCTATGGGGGGGGGGAGGTACAATGAGCAGTTCTTC. The rearrangement joins TRBV20-1 to TRBJ2-1; TRBD2 matches at 7 bases. Germline CDR1 reads DFQATT; CDR2 reads SNEGSKA (reference sequence). V gave up 4 bases and J gave up 4 bases; unmatched junction bases: 7. The CDR3 runs 14 residues.

The CDR3 protein is CASSLFRTSGSGSRQYF. CDR3 sequence (DNA): TGTGCCAGCAGCCTATTTAGGACTAGCGGGAGTGGGAGTCGGCAGTATTTT. The rearrangement links TRBV7-8 to TRBJ2-3; 13 bases are a match to TRBD2. The CDR3 is 17 amino acids. The V gene's germline CDR1 is SGHVS and CDR2 FQNEAQ. The trim removed 5 bases at V and 11 bases at J, leaving 16 bases unmatched.

This clonotype showed up many times. The chain carries TRBV5-1 and TRBJ2-7; D gene uncertain. Trimming stripped 2 bases from V and 3 bases from J, with 3 bases between. CDR3 size: 11 residues. CDR1 is SGHRS and CDR2 is YFSETQ in the germline V gene. CDR3 loop: CASSFNYEQYF. The CDR3 DNA sequence: TGCGCCAGCAGCTTTAACTACGAGCAGTACTTC.

This clonotype was recorded a few times. The chain recombines TRBV20-1 with TRBJ2-7; 7 bases fit TRBD1. Trimming removed 5 bases from V and 4 bases from J; junction bases left unmatched: 17. CDR3 size: 16 residues. Germline CDR1 DFQATT, CDR2 SNEGSKA (reference sequence). The CDR3 bases are TGCAGTGCTTCTAACACCGGGACAGCAACACTATACGAGCAGTACTTC. Translating it yields CSASNTGTATLYEQYF.